Reported below is one TCR beta chain. This clone was found a few times. Its antigen remains undetermined. Base qualities are missing; no much larger clone stands one base away. The immunoSEQ Assay, a bias-controlled multiplex PCR, was used to amplify TCRbeta CDR3 regions from genomic DNA. For the original study's pipeline: The number of nucleated cells in each sample was estimated from the amplification of reference gene primers within the assay. To quantify the absolute abundance of each unique TCRbeta CDR3 rearrangement, sequence reads were collapsed and filtered. Productive Simpson clonality was computed per sample as the square root of Simpson's diversity index over productive rearrangements. Drawn from immuneACCESS, this table holds only the in-frame rearrangements with V and J called that TCRdb kept. Clones are partly lost; checked studies trace under half to an unresolved V gene and leave the rest unexplained. V and J calls and clone size are copied from that table; D and trimming were computed from the DNA. Counted in this sample were 29,000 or so clones; approximately 86% of them appeared once. Clones ranked in the top ten supply less than 15% of the sample.

The sample belongs to a study of blood T cell repertoires in COVID-19 (TCRdb year 2020). With respect to the entire study: Samples covering the acute and convalescent phases of COVID-19 were provided by collaborators in the United States, Italy and Spain. The prospective study material was composed of cDNA or gDNA derived from T cells, B-cell-depleted T cells, or PBMCs. Deeply sampled blood TCRbeta repertoires from subjects exposed to, actively infected with, or recovered from COVID-19 were included in the dataset. The repertoires were released in a freely available public database meant as a resource for research on the immune response to SARS-CoV-2. The samples were drawn from two sources: the first 160 participants of the ongoing ImmuneRACE study, and approximately 1,300 subjects contributed by 6 global collaborators. Sample metadata almost always included a de-identified subject ID, COVID-19 status, age in years and sex. Where HLA class I and class II types were available, the types were taken from metadata supplied by the sample provider, not from assay-based typing. What the research found in general, with its limitations: The quantity of clinical and demographic metadata differed by source and by participant and was supplied without curation.

The collaborating institutions used their own protocols to collect whole blood in K2EDTA tubes. For TCRbeta analysis, collaborator samples were shipped as frozen whole blood, as isolated PBMCs, or as DNA extracted from either sample type. The CDR3 covers 13 residues, taking in both the cysteine and the phenylalanine. Only the CDR3 DNA is retained, 39 bases long and in frame from the first base. Via the germline V gene, CDR1 is SGHTA and CDR2 FQGNSA. Clipping removes 2 bases from V and 6 bases from J, with 4 as the unmatched junction base count. The rearrangement combines TRBV7-2 with TRBJ2-7, with 7 bases in between that match TRBD1. Sequencing was carried out using peripheral blood. The receptor was derived from a human donor in a cohort sampled during active COVID-19. The donor label of this sample is uncertain. The DNA reads as follows: TGTGCCAGCAGCTTAACAGGGGAACGCGAGCAGTACTTC. Translation gives CASSLTGEREQYF.